This T cell receptor beta chain was obtained from a study of a mutant IDH1 vaccine in newly diagnosed glioma. Across the study: Earlier therapy was either radiotherapy, temozolomide, or both, and most got both.

With regard to this clone: Its antigen is as yet unknown.

Time point indicated: baseline, week 1 (first vaccination visit). As to treatment: pre-vaccination baseline after standard-of-care therapy. Study results and limitations: Pseudoprogression apparently lacked any relation to changes in top peripheral T cell clonotypes. Vaccination elicited immune responses in approximately 93% of patients.

Profiled with immunoSEQ multiplex PCR; TCRdb holds only in-frame clones, not every one. In the table there are 30,000 to 35,000 clones, 70% to 90% of which are singletons. The CDR3 is 15 amino acids. CDR1 and CDR2 (germline): LGHNA, YSLEER. Trimming removed 0 bases at V and 4 bases at J, with 12 bases between. This chain connects TRBV4-3 to TRBJ1-2; unclear D gene. The receptor was isolated from a woman aged 40-49 years with glioma. The source material was PBMCs, sampled from a glioma patient treated with radiotherapy, temozolomide or both. CDR3 protein: CASSQDLGFGYGYTF. CDR3 nucleotide sequence: TGCGCCAGCAGCCAAGATCTGGGCTTTGGCTATGGCTACACCTTC.